Below are 28 T cell receptor beta chains sequenced from a single sample in a study of blood T cells in healthy people across ages. The use of a sample-barcoded 5' primer and a J-beta primer mix characterized a second PCR of about 7 to 12 cycles. TCRdb processed the 5' RACE reads anew with MiXCR; each CDR3 protein has one entry. The sample has more than 1.4 million distinct CDR3 sequences; approximately 38% are singletons. The sample comprised blood. The source is a young woman in good health.

V usage is TRBV10-3 and J usage is TRBJ2-1; 9 nucleotides match TRBD2. The trim removed 0 bases at V and 5 bases at J, leaving 8 bases unmatched. CDR1 is ENHRY and CDR2 is SYGVKD in the germline V gene. The CDR3 length is 17 residues. The CDR3 is CAISESTKLAGNNEQFF. In DNA form, the CDR3 reads TGTGCCATCAGTGAGTCGACTAAGCTAGCGGGGAACAATGAGCAGTTCTTC.

The rearrangement uses TRBV5-1 and TRBJ1-1; D remains unclear. CDR3 length equals 15 residues. V lost 0 bases, J lost 5 bases, and 14 bases lay in between. In germline, CDR1 is SGHRS, CDR2 YFSETQ. The CDR3 sequence is CASSLEGPPGTEAFF. CDR3 DNA: TGCGCCAGCAGCTTGGAGGGCCCCCCTGGGACTGAAGCTTTCTTT.

There are many counts of this clonotype. DNA of the CDR3: TGCAGCGTTGTCCTTGTGAGCTCCTACGAGCAGTACTTC. Its protein is CSVVLVSSYEQYF. The chain has TRBV29-1 and TRBJ2-7; D ambiguous. CDR3 length: 13 amino acids. The germline CDR1 and CDR2 sequences are SQVTM and ANQGSEA. V dropped 4 bases and J dropped 0 bases, with 10 bases sitting between them.

This clonotype was seen a handful of times. CDR3: CSARGPRERRYEQYF. The DNA for the CDR3 is TGCAGTGCTAGGGGCCCGAGGGAGCGGAGATACGAGCAGTACTTC. This chain connects TRBV20-1 to TRBJ2-7; the D gene is possibly TRBD2 (5 bases). This CDR3 has 15 residues. Trimming shortened V by 3 bases and J by 4 bases, and 19 bases separated the two germline ends. In germline, CDR1 is DFQATT, CDR2 SNEGSKA (reference sequence).

CDR3 residues: CAISQRTSGSNNEQFF. For the CDR3, the DNA is TGTGCCATCAGTCAGCGGACTAGCGGGAGTAACAATGAGCAGTTCTTC. The rearrangement links TRBV10-3 to TRBJ2-1; 13 bases are a match to TRBD2. Trimming cost V 5 bases and J 5 bases; bases outside gene matches: 6. The germline CDR1 and CDR2 sequences are ENHRY and SYGVKD. CDR3 size: 16 residues.

The rearrangement joins TRBV4-1 to TRBJ2-7, with 11 bases matching TRBD1. V lost 4 bases to trimming and J lost 0 bases; unmatched junction nucleotides: 8. This CDR3 comprises 17 residues. CDR1 is MGHRA and CDR2 is YSYEKL in the germline V gene. As DNA, the CDR3 is TGCGCCAGCAGCCTCAAAGGCGGGACAGGGGGCTCCTACGAGCAGTACTTC. The encoded protein is CASSLKGGTGGSYEQYF.

This clonotype was detected a few times. The gene calls are TRBV7-9 and TRBJ1-1; TRBD1 is a possible D gene (5 bases). This CDR3 has 17 amino acids. Germline loops: CDR1 SEHNR, CDR2 FQNEAQ (reference sequence). Trimming removed 3 bases from V and 3 bases from J, with 20 bases in between. This CDR3 reads CASSFPRTRTYDTEAFF. The CDR3, as DNA: TGTGCCAGCAGCTTCCCCCGAACTAGGACATATGACACTGAAGCTTTCTTT.

J is TRBJ2-1 and V is TRBV7-2; TRBD2 aligns across 8 bases. The germline CDR1 and CDR2 sequences are SGHTA and FQGNSA. Trimming removed 6 bases from V and 4 bases from J; junction bases left unmatched: 5. The CDR3 spans 14 residues. The CDR3 DNA follows: TGTGCCAGCAGGACGGGAGGGCCATACAATGAGCAGTTCTTC. Amino acids: CASRTGGPYNEQFF.

The J gene is TRBJ1-2, the V gene TRBV6-2 or TRBV6-3, with 9 bases aligning to TRBD1. The V gene's germline CDR1 is MNHEY and CDR2 SVGEGT. This CDR3 has 13 residues. Trimming took 6 bases from V and 7 from J; bases not matched to a gene: 6. As DNA, the CDR3 is TGTGCCAGCAGGCCCGGGACAGGGTCTGGCTACACCTTC. Its translation is CASRPGTGSGYTF.

This clonotype has more than one count but fewer than ten. V is TRBV6-1 and J is TRBJ1-2, with a tentative D call TRBD1 (6 bases). The CDR3 extends over 17 amino acids. Per germline, CDR1 MNHNS and CDR2 SASEGT. V lost 5 bases, J lost 2 bases, and 21 bases lay in between. This CDR3 reads CASSPDDKQGPNYGYTF. The CDR3, as DNA: TGTGCCAGCAGTCCCGACGACAAACAGGGCCCAAACTATGGCTACACCTTC.

This clonotype was found a few times. This sequence joins TRBV3-1 and TRBJ2-1; the match to TRBD2 covers 9 bases. Germline CDR1 and CDR2: LGHDT and YNNKEL (reference sequence). V lost 4 bases, J lost 0 bases, and 4 bases stayed unmatched. CDR3 size: 16 residues. The CDR3 region has the DNA TGTGCCAGCAGCCCAATTAGCGGGAGCTCCTACAATGAGCAGTTCTTC. Translation gives CASSPISGSSYNEQFF.

Only a few counts were recorded for this clonotype. V is TRBV27 and J is TRBJ2-1; D is undetermined. This CDR3 is built from 18 residues. Germline-derived CDR1 and CDR2 are MNHEY and SMNVEV (reference sequence). The V end was cut by 0 bases, the J end by 8 bases, with 23 bases between. The CDR3 reads CASSLSPALDVSVYEQFF. CDR3 nucleotides: TGTGCCAGCAGTTTATCCCCCGCGCTAGATGTGTCGGTCTATGAGCAGTTCTTC.

This clonotype showed up just a few times. The J gene is TRBJ2-7, the V gene TRBV20-1; D unclear. The V end lost 6 bases, the J end lost 0 bases, and 15 bases lay between the germline ends. Germline V gives CDR1 DFQATT, CDR2 SNEGSKA (reference sequence). This CDR3 contains 14 residues. CDR3 residues: CSARPPESSYEQYF. DNA for the CDR3: TGCAGTGCCCGACCCCCGGAGAGCTCCTACGAGCAGTACTTC.

The rearrangement joins TRBV6-5 to TRBJ1-1; D gene uncertain. Per germline, CDR1 MNHEY and CDR2 SVGAGI. V was pared by 5 bases and J by 4 bases, with 11 bases between. The CDR3 spans 13 residues. The chain's CDR3 is CASSRERSTEAFF. For the CDR3, the DNA is TGTGCCAGCAGTAGGGAACGGTCCACTGAAGCTTTCTTT.

The gene calls are TRBV2 and TRBJ2-5, with D unclear. The CDR3 is made up of 12 amino acids. Trimming took 6 bases from V and 5 from J, leaving 10 bases between them. CDR1 is SNHLY and CDR2 is FYNNEI in the germline V gene. CDR3 in DNA: TGTGCCAGCAGATGGGTCGGGGAGACCCAGTACTTC. This translates into CASRWVGETQYF.

This chain uses TRBV2 with TRBJ2-5; D possibly matches TRBD1 or TRBD2 (5 bases each). V lost 5 bases and J 2 bases, leaving 12 bases between the germline ends. The CDR3 contains 14 residues. Germline V gene lookup returns CDR1 SNHLY and CDR2 FYNNEI. The DNA for the CDR3 is TGTGCCAGCAGTCCGGGACGCCAACAAGAGACCCAGTACTTC. Amino acids: CASSPGRQQETQYF.

V is TRBV28 and J is TRBJ2-4; 9 bases are a match to TRBD1. The germline CDR1 and CDR2 sequences are MDHEN and SYDVKM. Trimming at V came to 1 base and at J to 2 bases, leaving 6 bases not matched to a gene. The CDR3 is made up of 17 amino acids. CDR3 in DNA: TGTGCCAGCAGTTTATCCAGGACAGGGGCCCCCAAAAACATTCAGTACTTC. It is translated as CASSLSRTGAPKNIQYF.

The chain has TRBV29-1 and TRBJ2-5; 8 nucleotides line up with TRBD2. V lost 3 bases and J lost 5; bases outside the gene matches: 5. This CDR3 contains 13 residues. In germline, CDR1 is SQVTM, CDR2 ANQGSEA. The DNA of the CDR3 is TGCAGCGTTGATAGCGGGATGGGGGAGACCCAGTACTTC. This sequence encodes CSVDSGMGETQYF.

The sample holds many counts of this clonotype. The chain links TRBV20-1 to TRBJ2-3, with 8 nucleotides matching TRBD2. The length of the CDR3 is 14 residues. CDR1 is DFQATT, CDR2 SNEGSKA, per germline (reference sequence). The V and J ends lost 6 bases and 5 bases, in that order; junction bases with no gene match: 10. The CDR3 sequence: CSAKGLASLDTQYF. The CDR3 DNA follows: TGCAGTGCAAAAGGACTAGCCTCGTTAGATACGCAGTATTTT.

The gene calls are TRBV20-1 and TRBJ2-1, with TRBD2 identical over 13 bases. The germline V gene has CDR1 DFQATT and CDR2 SNEGSKA (reference sequence). With 0 bases clipped from V and 10 bases from J, the junction kept 3 bases outside the gene matches. The CDR3 covers 14 residues. CDR3 amino acids: CSAREMGLAGEQFF. The CDR3 bases are TGCAGTGCTAGAGAGATGGGACTAGCGGGGGAGCAGTTCTTC.

This clonotype was found a few times. The chain uses TRBV5-1 and TRBJ1-1; 7 bases align to TRBD1. The junction had 11 bases not matched to a gene; V was cut back by 7 bases and J by 2 bases. This CDR3 region has 15 residues. The germline V gene encodes CDR1 SGHRS and CDR2 YFSETQ. CDR3 bases: TGCGCCAGCTCGACAGGGAAGAGTTCAAACACTGAAGCTTTCTTT. Its protein product is CASSTGKSSNTEAFF.

V is TRBV7-2 and J is TRBJ1-2; 7 bases map to TRBD1. J gave up 8 bases and V 5 bases, and 11 bases lay outside the gene matches. Germline CDR1 and CDR2: SGHTA and FQGNSA. The CDR3 sequence is 14 residues long. In DNA form, the CDR3 reads TGTGCCAGCAGCACTACAGGGGTGCAGTGGGGCTACACCTTC. Amino acids: CASSTTGVQWGYTF.

This chain links TRBV7-2 with TRBJ1-2; D is perhaps TRBD1 (6 bases). The CDR3 is made up of 13 amino acids. Germline values: CDR1 SGHTA, CDR2 FQGNSA. Trimming removed 8 bases from V and 6 bases from J, with 16 bases in between. Here the CDR3 reads CASRQGSMDGYTF. CDR3 coding DNA: TGTGCCAGCCGGCAGGGGTCCATGGATGGCTACACCTTC.

In this sample, this clonotype turned up many times. CDR3 coding DNA: TGTGCCAGCAGCTCGGGACTAGTCAGTACAGATACGCAGTATTTT. Its translation: CASSSGLVSTDTQYF. This rearrangement joins TRBV7-2 to TRBJ2-3, with 8 bases lining up with TRBD2. From germline, CDR1 is SGHTA and CDR2 FQGNSA. This CDR3 is 15 amino acids long. The V gene end was trimmed by 4 bases and the J gene end by 3 bases; junction bases not matched to a gene: 6.

This clonotype was seen more than once but under ten times. The genes are TRBV12-3 or TRBV12-4 and TRBJ1-2; no clear D gene. The V end was cut by 5 bases, the J end by 5 bases, with 15 bases between. The CDR3 runs to 14 residues. This CDR3 reads CASSIGPSTYGYTF. Written as DNA, the CDR3 is TGTGCCAGCAGTATCGGACCTTCCACATATGGCTACACCTTC.

This clonotype was seen at least ten times. The J gene is TRBJ1-2, the V gene TRBV28; D gene uncertain. Deletions cut 3 bases from V and 4 bases from J, with 6 bases between. Germline V gene data show CDR1 as MDHEN and CDR2 as SYDVKM. The CDR3 sequence is 12 residues long. This CDR3 is CASSFDGYGYTF. The CDR3 DNA reads as TGTGCCAGCAGTTTCGACGGCTATGGCTACACCTTC.

The chain carries TRBV29-1 and TRBJ1-2; TRBD1 might be the D (5 bases). The CDR3 is 13 residues long. The germline gives CDR1 SQVTM, CDR2 ANQGSEA. Trimming stripped 1 base from V and 5 bases from J, with 11 bases between. Here the CDR3 reads CSVEAGTEYGYTF. In DNA form, the CDR3 reads TGCAGCGTTGAAGCCGGGACGGAGTATGGCTACACCTTC.

This clonotype was seen at least ten times. The V and J genes are TRBV29-1 and TRBJ2-3; D uncertain. The germline gives CDR1 SQVTM, CDR2 ANQGSEA. Trimming pared 7 bases from V and 1 base from J, leaving 9 bases between. The CDR3 is 12 residues long. CDR3 loop: CSATTRTDTQYF. CDR3 DNA: TGCAGCGCTACCACCCGCACAGATACGCAGTATTTT.